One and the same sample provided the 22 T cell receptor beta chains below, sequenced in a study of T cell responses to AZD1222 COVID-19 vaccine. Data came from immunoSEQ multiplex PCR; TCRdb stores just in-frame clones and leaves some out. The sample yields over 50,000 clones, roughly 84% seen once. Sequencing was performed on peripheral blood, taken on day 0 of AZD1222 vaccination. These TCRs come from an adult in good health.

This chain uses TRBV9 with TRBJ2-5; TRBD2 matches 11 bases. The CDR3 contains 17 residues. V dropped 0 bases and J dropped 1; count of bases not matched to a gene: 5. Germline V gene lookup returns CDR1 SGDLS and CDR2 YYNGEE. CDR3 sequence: CASSVGGTSGRQETQYF. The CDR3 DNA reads TGTGCCAGCAGCGTAGGCGGGACTAGCGGACGCCAAGAGACCCAGTACTTC.

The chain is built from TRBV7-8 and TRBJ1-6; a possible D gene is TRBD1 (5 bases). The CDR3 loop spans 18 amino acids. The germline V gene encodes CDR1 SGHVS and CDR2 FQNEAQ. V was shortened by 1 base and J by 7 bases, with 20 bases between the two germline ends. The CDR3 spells CASSLGLIRDGINSPLHF. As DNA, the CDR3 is TGTGCCAGCAGCTTAGGTTTAATTCGGGACGGGATAAATTCACCCCTCCACTTT.

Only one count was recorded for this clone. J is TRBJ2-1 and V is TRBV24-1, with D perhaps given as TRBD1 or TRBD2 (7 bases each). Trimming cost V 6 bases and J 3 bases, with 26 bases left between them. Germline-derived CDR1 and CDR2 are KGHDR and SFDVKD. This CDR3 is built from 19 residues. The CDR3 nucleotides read TGTGCCACCAGTTCCGGGGGGCGACAGGGCCCCCTAAGCTACAATGAGCAGTTCTTC. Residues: CATSSGGRQGPLSYNEQFF.

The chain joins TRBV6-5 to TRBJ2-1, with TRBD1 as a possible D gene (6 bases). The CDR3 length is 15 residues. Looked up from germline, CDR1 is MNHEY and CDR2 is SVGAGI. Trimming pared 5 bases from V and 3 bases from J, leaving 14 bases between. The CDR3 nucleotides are TGTGCCAGCAGTCCGCCCCGGGACATCTACAATGAGCAGTTCTTC. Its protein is CASSPPRDIYNEQFF.

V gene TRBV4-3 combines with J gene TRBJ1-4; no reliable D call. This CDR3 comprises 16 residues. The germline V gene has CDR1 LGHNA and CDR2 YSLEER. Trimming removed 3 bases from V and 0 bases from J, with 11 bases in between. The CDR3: CASSQEPGATNEKLFF. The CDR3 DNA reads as TGCGCCAGCAGCCAGGAACCAGGTGCAACTAATGAAAAACTGTTTTTT.

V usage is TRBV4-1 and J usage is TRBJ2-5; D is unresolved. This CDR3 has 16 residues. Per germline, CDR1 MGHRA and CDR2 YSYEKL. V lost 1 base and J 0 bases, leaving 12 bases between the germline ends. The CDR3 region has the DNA TGCGCCAGCAGCCAAGTGGTGGGGTCAGACCAAGAGACCCAGTACTTC. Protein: CASSQVVGSDQETQYF.

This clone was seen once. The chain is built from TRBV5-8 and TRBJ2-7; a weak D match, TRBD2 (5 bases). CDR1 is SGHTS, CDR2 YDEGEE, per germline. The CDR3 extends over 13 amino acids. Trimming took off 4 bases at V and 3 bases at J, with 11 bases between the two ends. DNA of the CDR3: TGTGCCAGCAGCCGTCGAGGGTTCTACGAGCAGTACTTC. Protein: CASSRRGFYEQYF.

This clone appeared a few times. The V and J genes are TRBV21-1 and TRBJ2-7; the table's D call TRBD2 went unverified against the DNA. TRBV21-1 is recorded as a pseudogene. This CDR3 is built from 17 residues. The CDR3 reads CASSGRVTRIGLYEQYF. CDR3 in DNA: TGTGCCAGCAGTGGAAGAGTAACTAGAATAGGGCTCTACGAGCAGTACTTC.

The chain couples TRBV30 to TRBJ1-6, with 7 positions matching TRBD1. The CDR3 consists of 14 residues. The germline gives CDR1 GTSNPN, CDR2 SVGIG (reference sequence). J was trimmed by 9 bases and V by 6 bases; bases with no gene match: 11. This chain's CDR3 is CACQGGRRSSPLHF. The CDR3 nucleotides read TGTGCCTGCCAGGGGGGACGTCGGAGTTCACCCCTCCACTTT. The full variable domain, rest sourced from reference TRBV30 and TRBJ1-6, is SQTIHQWPATLVQPVGSPLSLECTVEGTSNPNLYWYRQAAGRGLQLLFYSVGIGQISSEVPQNLSASRPQDRQFILSSKKLLLSDSGFYLCACQGGRRSSPLHFGNGTRLTVT.

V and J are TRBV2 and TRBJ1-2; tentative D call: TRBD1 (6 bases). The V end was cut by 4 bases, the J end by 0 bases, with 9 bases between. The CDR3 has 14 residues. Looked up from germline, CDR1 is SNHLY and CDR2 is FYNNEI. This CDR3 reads CASSATGSNYGYTF. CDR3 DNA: TGTGCCAGCAGTGCGACAGGCTCTAACTATGGCTACACCTTC. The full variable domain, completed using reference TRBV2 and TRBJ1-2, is EPEVTQTPSHQVTQMGQEVILRCVPISNHLYFYWYRQILGQKVEFLVSFYNNEISEKSEIFDDQFSVERPDGSNFTLKIRSTKLEDSAMYFCASSATGSNYGYTFGSGTRLTVV.

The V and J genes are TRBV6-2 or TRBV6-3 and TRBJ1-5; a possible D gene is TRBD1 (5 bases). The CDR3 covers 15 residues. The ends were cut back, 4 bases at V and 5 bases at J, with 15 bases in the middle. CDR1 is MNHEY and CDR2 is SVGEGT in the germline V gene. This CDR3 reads CASSSRRGEDQPQHF. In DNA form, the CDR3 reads TGTGCCAGCAGTTCGCGACGGGGCGAGGATCAGCCCCAGCATTTT.

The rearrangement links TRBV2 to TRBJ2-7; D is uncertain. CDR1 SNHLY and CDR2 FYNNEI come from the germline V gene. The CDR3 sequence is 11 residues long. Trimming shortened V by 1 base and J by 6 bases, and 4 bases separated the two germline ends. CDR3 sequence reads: CASSEDLEQYF. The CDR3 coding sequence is TGTGCCAGCAGTGAAGACCTCGAGCAGTACTTC.

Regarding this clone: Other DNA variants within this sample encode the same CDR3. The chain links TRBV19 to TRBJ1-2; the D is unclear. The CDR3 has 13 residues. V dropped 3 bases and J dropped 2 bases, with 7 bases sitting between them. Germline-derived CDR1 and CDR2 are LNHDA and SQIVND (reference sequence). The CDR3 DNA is TGTGCCAGTAGTATGGCTCTCAACTATGGCTACACCTTC. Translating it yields CASSMALNYGYTF.

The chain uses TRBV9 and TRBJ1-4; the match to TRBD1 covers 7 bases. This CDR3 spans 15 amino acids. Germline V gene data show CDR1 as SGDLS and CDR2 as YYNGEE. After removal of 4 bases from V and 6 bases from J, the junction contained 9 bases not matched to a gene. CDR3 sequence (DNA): TGTGCCAGCAGCTTAACTCAGGGGGGCTATGAAAAACTGTTTTTT. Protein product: CASSLTQGGYEKLFF.

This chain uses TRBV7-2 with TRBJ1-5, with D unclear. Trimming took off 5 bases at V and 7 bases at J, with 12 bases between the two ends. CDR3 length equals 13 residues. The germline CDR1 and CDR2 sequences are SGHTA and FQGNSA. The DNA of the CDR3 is TGTGCCAGCAGCACCCTAAGTGGGCAGCCCCAGCATTTT. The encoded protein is CASSTLSGQPQHF.

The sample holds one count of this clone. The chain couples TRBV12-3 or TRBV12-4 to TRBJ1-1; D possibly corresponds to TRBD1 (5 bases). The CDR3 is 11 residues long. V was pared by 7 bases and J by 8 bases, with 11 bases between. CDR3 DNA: TGTGCCAGCACCTTACGGGGGGAAGCTTTCTTT. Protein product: CASTLRGEAFF.

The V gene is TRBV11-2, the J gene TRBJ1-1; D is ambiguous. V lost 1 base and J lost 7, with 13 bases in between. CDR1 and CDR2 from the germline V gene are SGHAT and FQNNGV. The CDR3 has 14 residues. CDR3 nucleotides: TGTGCCAGCAGCTTAGTAGGCGCGGGCTTTGAAGCTTTCTTT. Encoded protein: CASSLVGAGFEAFF.

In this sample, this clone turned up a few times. Here the CDR3 reads CASSQYTGELFF. Written as DNA, the CDR3 is TGTGCCAGCAGCCAGTACACCGGGGAGCTGTTTTTT. The chain couples TRBV3-1 (or the pseudogene TRBV3-2) to TRBJ2-2; D unresolved. Trimming shortened V by 3 bases and J by 3 bases, and 2 bases separated the two germline ends. Germline CDR1 reads LGHDT; CDR2 reads YNNKEL (reference sequence). This CDR3 comprises 12 residues.

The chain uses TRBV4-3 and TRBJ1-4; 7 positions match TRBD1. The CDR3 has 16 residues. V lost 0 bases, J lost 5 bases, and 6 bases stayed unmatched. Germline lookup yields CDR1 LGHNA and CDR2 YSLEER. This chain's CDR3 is CASSQDFRGLNEKLFF. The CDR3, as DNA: TGCGCCAGCAGCCAAGACTTCAGGGGGTTAAATGAAAAACTGTTTTTT.

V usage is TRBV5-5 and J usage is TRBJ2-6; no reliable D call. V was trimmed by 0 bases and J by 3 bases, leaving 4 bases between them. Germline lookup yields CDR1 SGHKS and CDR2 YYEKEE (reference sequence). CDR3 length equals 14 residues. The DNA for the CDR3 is TGTGCCAGCAGCTTGGTACTTGGGGCCAACGTCCTGACTTTC. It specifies CASSLVLGANVLTF.

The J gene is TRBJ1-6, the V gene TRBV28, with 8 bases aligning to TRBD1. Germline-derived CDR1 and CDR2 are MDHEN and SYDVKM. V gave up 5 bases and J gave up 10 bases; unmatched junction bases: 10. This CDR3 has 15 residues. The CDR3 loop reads CASSPPGTGFSPLHF. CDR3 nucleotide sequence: TGTGCCAGCAGTCCCCCCGGGACAGGCTTCTCACCCCTCCACTTT.

The CDR3 loop reads CATSVPGGNEQFF. The CDR3 DNA is TGTGCCACCAGTGTACCAGGGGGGAATGAGCAGTTCTTC. The chain couples TRBV24-1 to TRBJ2-1; possible D gene TRBD1, 7 bases. CDR3 length: 13 amino acids. Trimming left V 5 bases short and J 7 bases short, with 11 bases between. Germline V gene sequence: CDR1 KGHDR, CDR2 SFDVKD.